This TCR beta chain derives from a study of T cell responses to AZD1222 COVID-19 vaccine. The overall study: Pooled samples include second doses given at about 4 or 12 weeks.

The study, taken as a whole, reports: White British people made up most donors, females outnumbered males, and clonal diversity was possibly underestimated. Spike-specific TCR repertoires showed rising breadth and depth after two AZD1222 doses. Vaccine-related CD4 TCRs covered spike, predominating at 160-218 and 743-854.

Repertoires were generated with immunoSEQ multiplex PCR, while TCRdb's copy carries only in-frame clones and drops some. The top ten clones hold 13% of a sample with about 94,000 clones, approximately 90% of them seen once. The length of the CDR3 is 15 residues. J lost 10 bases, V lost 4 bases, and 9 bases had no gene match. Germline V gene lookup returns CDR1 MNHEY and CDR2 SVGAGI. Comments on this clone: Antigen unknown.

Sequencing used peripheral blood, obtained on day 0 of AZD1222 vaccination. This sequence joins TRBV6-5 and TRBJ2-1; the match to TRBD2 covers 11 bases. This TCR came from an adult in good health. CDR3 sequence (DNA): TGTGCCAGCAGTTGGGGTAGCGGGGGGGCCGAGGAGCAGTTCTTC. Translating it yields CASSWGSGGAEEQFF.